The TCR beta chain under discussion was sequenced for a study of blood T cell repertoires in COVID-19. Study-wide background: Sources were T cells, B-cell-depleted T cells, or PBMCs; the material itself was cDNA or gDNA.

The CDR3 is made up of 13 amino acids. V was clipped by 6 bases and J by 5 bases; unmatched bases: 6. Generated by immunoSEQ multiplex PCR, the TCRdb table keeps only in-frame clones and is missing some. The sample has 90,000 to 110,000 clones, less than 90% seen once. The V call is TRBV12-3 or TRBV12-4, the J call TRBJ2-5; 7 nucleotides line up with TRBD2. This TCR was sampled from a man aged 50-60 years with acute or convalescent COVID-19. The specimen was peripheral blood. CDR3 amino acids: CASRSAGVETQYF. The CDR3, as DNA: TGTGCCAGCAGATCCGCGGGAGTGGAGACCCAGTACTTC.